The 20 T cell receptor beta chains presented below share a single source sample, sequenced in a study of blood T cell repertoires in COVID-19. The assay was immunoSEQ multiplex PCR, and TCRdb's table has in-frame clones only and misses some. This table holds about 93,000 clones, approximately 80% found once. The sequencing sample was made of peripheral blood. These TCRs come from a human donor in a cohort sampled during active COVID-19.

The V and J genes are TRBV4-2 and TRBJ2-3; TRBD2 matches at 7 bases. This CDR3 spans 15 amino acids. Germline V lookup: CDR1 LGHNA, CDR2 YNFKEQ. V shed 4 bases, J shed 2 bases, and the junction held 6 bases outside the gene matches. CDR3 residues: CASSLLGGVTDTQYF. CDR3 sequence (DNA): TGTGCCAGCAGCCTCCTTGGGGGGGTCACAGATACGCAGTATTTT.

This clone was picked up a small number of times. The V and J genes are TRBV28 and TRBJ2-2; D perhaps matches TRBD1 (6 bases). Germline CDR1 reads MDHEN; CDR2 reads SYDVKM. The CDR3 has 14 amino acids. Trimming took 7 bases from V and 2 from J, leaving 11 bases between them. The CDR3 DNA follows: TGTGCCAGCACTCAGGGGAGCAACACCGGGGAGCTGTTTTTT. This encodes CASTQGSNTGELFF.

The rearrangement joins TRBV18 to TRBJ1-5; TRBD1 aligns across 8 bases. The ends lost 6 bases at V and 9 bases at J; junction bases unmatched: 10. Germline loops: CDR1 KGHSH, CDR2 LQKENI. CDR3 length: 14 residues. The CDR3 bases are TGTGCCAGCTCCCCGGACAGGGTGGAAAGGCCCCAGCATTTT. Protein sequence: CASSPDRVERPQHF. Drawing the rest from reference TRBV18 and TRBJ1-5, the complete variable domain is NAGVMQNPRHLVRRRGQEARLRCSPMKGHSHVYWYRQLPEEGLKFMVYLQKENIIDESGMPKERFSAEFPKEGPSILRIQQVVRGDSAAYFCASSPDRVERPQHFGDGTRLSIL.

In this sample, this clone turned up a few times. The CDR3 protein is CASSEASGVGIQPQHF. CDR3 DNA sequence: TGTGCCAGCAGTGAAGCATCCGGGGTAGGTATTCAGCCCCAGCATTTT. V and J are TRBV2 and TRBJ1-5; the D is unclear. Trimming pared 0 bases from V and 6 bases from J, leaving 15 bases between. From germline, CDR1 is SNHLY and CDR2 FYNNEI. The CDR3 length is 16 residues.

This clone came up a few times. The chain uses TRBV7-9 and TRBJ1-6; TRBD1 agrees at 9 bases. Unmatched junction bases numbered 11, after V lost 7 bases and J lost 10 bases. Germline lookup yields CDR1 SEHNR and CDR2 FQNEAQ (reference sequence). CDR3 length equals 15 residues. In DNA form, the CDR3 reads TGTGCCAGCACCCCTCCGACAGGGGGAGGATCACCCCTCCACTTT. It codes for CASTPPTGGGSPLHF.

V usage is TRBV7-2 and J usage is TRBJ2-1; 14 nucleotides align to TRBD2. After removal of 0 bases from V and 2 bases from J, the junction contained 9 bases not matched to a gene. Looked up from germline, CDR1 is SGHTA and CDR2 is FQGNSA. The CDR3 is 20 amino acids. The CDR3 coding sequence is TGTGCCAGCAGCTTAGCTCCCGGGACTAGCGGGAGACCGACCTACAATGAGCAGTTCTTC. Translation gives CASSLAPGTSGRPTYNEQFF.

The chain combines TRBV9 with TRBJ2-3, with 15 bases matching TRBD2. The CDR3 is 17 residues long. V lost 3 bases and J lost 3; bases outside the gene matches: 5. CDR1 and CDR2 from the germline V gene are SGDLS and YYNGEE. The CDR3, as DNA: TGTGCCAGCAGCGCACTTGGGACTAGCGGGAGGACAGATACGCAGTATTTT. As protein: CASSALGTSGRTDTQYF. The full variable domain, rest sourced from reference TRBV9 and TRBJ2-3, is DSGVTQTPKHLITATGQRVTLRCSPRSGDLSVYWYQQSLDQGLQFLIQYYNGEERAKGNILERFSAQQFPDLHSELNLSSLELGDSALYFCASSALGTSGRTDTQYFGPGTRLTVL.

This clone was seen only a few times. The CDR3 protein is CASSLYQGAHGYTF. The CDR3 DNA reads as TGCGCCAGCAGCTTGTATCAGGGGGCACATGGCTACACCTTC. The V call is TRBV5-1, the J call TRBJ1-2; the match to TRBD1 covers 8 bases. The CDR3 loop spans 14 amino acids. V lost 1 base and J lost 6; bases outside the gene matches: 5. Germline values: CDR1 SGHRS, CDR2 YFSETQ.

The chain carries TRBV28 and TRBJ2-1; no clear D. The germline CDR1 and CDR2 sequences are MDHEN and SYDVKM. Trimming shortened V by 3 bases and J by 10 bases, and 10 bases separated the two germline ends. This CDR3 has 12 amino acids. CDR3 nucleotide sequence: TGTGCCAGCAGTTTGGTGTCGAGGGAGCAGTTCTTC. Protein product: CASSLVSREQFF.

The chain combines TRBV6-5 with TRBJ1-5, with 7 positions matching TRBD1. Germline values: CDR1 MNHEY, CDR2 SVGAGI. CDR3 length: 13 amino acids. V lost 6 bases and J lost 7; bases outside the gene matches: 6. CDR3 sequence: CASSPDRDQPQHF. In DNA, the CDR3 is TGTGCCAGCAGCCCAGACAGGGACCAGCCCCAGCATTTT.

The chain uses TRBV19 and TRBJ1-5; D call uncertain. Per the germline V gene, CDR1 is LNHDA and CDR2 is SQIVND (reference sequence). CDR3 length: 13 amino acids. The ends were cut back, 2 bases at V and 6 bases at J, with 8 bases in the middle. The CDR3 nucleotides are TGTGCCAGTAGTATACAGGTCCTTCAGCCCCAGCATTTT. Amino acids: CASSIQVLQPQHF.

The chain has TRBV18 and TRBJ1-2; 7 nucleotides agree with TRBD1. The CDR3 consists of 15 residues. V lost 0 bases to trimming and J lost 4 bases; unmatched junction nucleotides: 5. Germline CDR1 and CDR2: KGHSH and LQKENI. In nucleotides, the CDR3 is TGTGCCAGCTCACCACCGATTGCAGGGGGCTATGGCTACACCTTC. Its protein product is CASSPPIAGGYGYTF.

This clone was recorded many times. This chain connects TRBV28 to TRBJ1-6, with TRBD1 matching over 7 bases. CDR3 length equals 15 residues. Germline trimming cut 3 bases from V and 3 bases from J; bases unmatched to any gene: 2. Per the germline V gene, CDR1 is MDHEN and CDR2 is SYDVKM. CDR3: CASSLAGGYNSPLHF. In nucleotides, the CDR3 is TGTGCCAGCAGTTTGGCAGGGGGCTATAATTCACCCCTCCACTTT.

About this clone: The DNA is left out, because the CDR3 cannot be placed on it with certainty; the CDR3 is given as TCRdb lists it. The chain has TRBV5-6 and TRBJ2-6; no DNA check was done on the table's D call, TRBD1. The CDR3 length is 17 residues, termini included. The V gene's germline CDR1 is SGHDT and CDR2 YYEEEE. Here the CDR3 reads CASSFGPGRAGANVLTF.

V gene TRBV19 combines with J gene TRBJ1-6, with D tentatively TRBD1 (6 bases). Deletions cut 5 bases from V and 8 bases from J, with 10 bases between. The CDR3 runs 13 residues. Germline lookup yields CDR1 LNHDA and CDR2 SQIVND (reference sequence). CDR3 region: CASSLDSYSPLHF. The CDR3 DNA follows: TGTGCCAGTAGTCTGGACAGCTATTCACCCCTCCACTTT. The full variable domain, rest sourced from reference TRBV19 and TRBJ1-6, is DGGITQSPKYLFRKEGQNVTLSCEQNLNHDAMYWYRQDPGQGLRLIYYSQIVNDFQKGDIAEGYSVSREKKESFPLTVTSAQKNPTAFYLCASSLDSYSPLHFGNGTRLTVT.

This clone came up a few times. V usage is TRBV5-1 and J usage is TRBJ2-7; weak D call: TRBD1 (6 bases). The V and J ends lost 2 bases and 2 bases respectively, with 20 bases between them. This CDR3 is built from 17 residues. Germline CDR1 is SGHRS and CDR2 is YFSETQ. Here the CDR3 DNA reads TGCGCCAGCAGCTTAATCCCCGGGACACAAAGTGCCTACGAGCAGTACTTC. Protein: CASSLIPGTQSAYEQYF.

The chain uses TRBV11-2 and TRBJ1-2, with a weak D call TRBD1 (6 bases). Trimming pared 0 bases from V and 4 bases from J, leaving 12 bases between. Germline CDR1 is SGHAT and CDR2 is FQNNGV. This CDR3 region has 15 residues. The CDR3 here is CASSLDSGAGYGYTF. In DNA, the CDR3 is TGTGCCAGCAGCTTAGATTCAGGGGCCGGCTATGGCTACACCTTC.

The V gene is TRBV4-2, the J gene TRBJ1-3; 8 bases are shared with TRBD1. The CDR3 is made up of 19 amino acids. Trimming removed 2 bases from V and 3 bases from J; junction bases left unmatched: 15. Germline lookup yields CDR1 LGHNA and CDR2 YNFKEQ. The CDR3 spells CASSQFDDRGTTLGNTIYF. In DNA, the CDR3 is TGTGCCAGCAGCCAATTTGATGACAGGGGTACAACACTTGGAAACACCATATATTTT.

CDR3 region: CASSPYLQGNTEAFF. The CDR3 nucleotides are TGTGCCAGCAGTCCCTACCTACAGGGAAACACTGAAGCTTTCTTT. The rearrangement links TRBV28 to TRBJ1-1; tentative D call: TRBD1 (6 bases). With 5 bases removed from V and 2 bases from J, the gap between germline ends came to 15 bases. CDR1 is MDHEN and CDR2 is SYDVKM in the germline V gene. CDR3 size: 15 residues.

V gene TRBV4-2 combines with J gene TRBJ2-2; D gene ambiguous. Trimming left V 3 bases short and J 5 bases short, with 7 bases between. The CDR3 is 13 residues long. Germline V CDR1 and CDR2: LGHNA, YNFKEQ. CDR3 residues: CASSHLGTGELFF. The CDR3 nucleotides read TGTGCCAGCAGCCACCTCGGGACCGGGGAGCTGTTTTTT.